The 21 T cell receptor beta chains given below trace back to one sample, sequenced in a study of vaccination effects on CD4 cells after COVID-19. Before any sequencing was done, the ViraFEST assay used viral peptide pools to expand antigen-specific CD4+ T cells. Investigators separated out CD4+ T cells once around nine days of culture had passed. SARS-CoV-2 infection was confirmed by PCR in the person between March and December 2020. Antigens for these TCRs are unknown. Measured with immunoSEQ multiplex PCR; TCRdb has only the in-frame clones, and not every one. The sample comprises more than 45,000 clones, around 80% of which are singletons, and roughly 6% rests with the top ten. This specimen was CD4+ T cells from PBMCs cultured with HIV peptides, taken before COVID-19 vaccination. The subset is: HIV-1 Nef peptide pool negative control/reference culture. The receptors stem from a human donor who had a prior SARS-CoV-2 infection.

The chain carries TRBV15 and TRBJ2-1, with 16 nucleotides matching TRBD2. J was trimmed by 10 bases and V by 2 bases; bases with no gene match: 8. This CDR3 has 17 amino acids. The germline V gene has CDR1 LNHNV and CDR2 YYDKDF (reference sequence). The CDR3 region is CATSRPTGLAGGWEQFF. As DNA, the CDR3 is TGTGCCACCAGCAGACCTACGGGACTAGCGGGAGGGTGGGAGCAGTTCTTC.

This clone has only a few counts. The chain couples TRBV6-4 to TRBJ2-3; a possible D gene is TRBD1 (6 bases). Trimming removed 3 bases from V and 4 bases from J, with 11 bases in between. In germline, CDR1 is MRHNA, CDR2 SNTAGT. CDR3 size: 14 residues. DNA of the CDR3: TGTGCCAGCAGTGAAGGGGGAAAGGCAGATACGCAGTATTTT. This encodes CASSEGGKADTQYF.

This chain uses TRBV10-3 with TRBJ1-5; possibly TRBD1 for D (6 bases). Trimming removed 1 base from V and 1 base from J, with 11 bases in between. Germline V gene data show CDR1 as ENHRY and CDR2 as SYGVKD. The CDR3 runs to 16 residues. The CDR3 sequence is CAISEFGRGSNQPQHF. CDR3 nucleotide sequence: TGTGCCATCAGTGAGTTCGGCAGGGGAAGCAATCAGCCCCAGCATTTT.

This clone was observed a handful of times. The chain couples TRBV5-1 to TRBJ1-5; TRBD1 aligns across 7 bases. Germline values: CDR1 SGHRS, CDR2 YFSETQ. The length of the CDR3 is 16 residues. V gave up 2 bases and J gave up 1 base; unmatched junction bases: 6. The CDR3 bases are TGCGCCAGCAGCTTACAGGGGATCGGCAGCAATCAGCCCCAGCATTTT. Translated: CASSLQGIGSNQPQHF. Full variable domain (rest looked up from reference TRBV5-1 and TRBJ1-5): KAGVTQTPRYLIKTRGQQVTLSCSPISGHRSVSWYQQTPGQGLQFLFEYFSETQRNKGNFPGRFSGRQFSNSRSEMNVSTLELGDSALYLCASSLQGIGSNQPQHFGDGTRLSIL.

The CDR3, as DNA: TGTGCCAGCAGCTTGGGGGGGGACGGAGAGACCCAGTACTTC. Translated, it gives CASSLGGDGETQYF. The rearrangement links TRBV5-4 to TRBJ2-5; D is possibly TRBD2 (6 bases). V shed 0 bases and J shed 4 bases, with 10 bases lying between them. The germline gives CDR1 SGHNT, CDR2 YYREEE (reference sequence). The CDR3 length is 14 residues.

The V call is TRBV6-5, the J call TRBJ2-3; TRBD1 is a possible D gene (5 bases). V lost 6 bases, J lost 6 bases, and 16 bases lay in between. The CDR3 is 14 amino acids. Germline assignment: CDR1 MNHEY and CDR2 SVGAGI. The CDR3 spells CASRNTGTLDTQYF. The CDR3 nucleotides read TGTGCCAGCAGGAACACAGGAACGTTGGATACGCAGTATTTT.

The gene calls are TRBV6-5 and TRBJ1-1, with D possibly TRBD1 on 5 matching bases. The germline gives CDR1 MNHEY, CDR2 SVGAGI. There are 14 residues in the CDR3. V was clipped by 7 bases and J by 0 bases, with 12 bases between them. The CDR3, as DNA: TGTGCCAGCATCTGGAGGACATTGAACACTGAAGCTTTCTTT. This translates into CASIWRTLNTEAFF.

The V gene is TRBV7-2, the J gene TRBJ2-7, with no clear D. Deletions cut 2 bases from V and 1 base from J, with 6 bases between. The CDR3 sequence is 13 residues long. From germline, CDR1 is SGHTA and CDR2 FQGNSA. The CDR3 coding sequence is TGTGCCAGCAGCTTAAGCCTTTCCTACGAGCAGTACTTC. This gives the protein CASSLSLSYEQYF.

The J gene is TRBJ2-6, the V gene TRBV7-6; TRBD2 matches 8 bases. Germline-derived CDR1 and CDR2 are SGHVS and FNYEAQ. This CDR3 is 18 amino acids long. V lost 2 bases and J lost 1; bases outside the gene matches: 7. The CDR3 DNA is TGTGCCAGCAGCTTAAATCCAGCGGGAGTATCTGGGGCCAACGTCCTGACTTTC. Amino acid sequence: CASSLNPAGVSGANVLTF.

The chain carries TRBV7-3 and TRBJ2-3, with TRBD1 matching over 9 bases. The V gene's germline CDR1 is SGHTA and CDR2 FQGTGA. With 2 bases clipped from V and 3 bases from J, the junction kept 0 bases outside the gene matches. The CDR3 is 14 residues long. The CDR3 nucleotides are TGTGCCAGCAGCTTAGGGACAGGGACAGATACGCAGTATTTT. Amino acids: CASSLGTGTDTQYF.

The chain links TRBV7-2 to TRBJ1-5; TRBD1 matches 9 bases. CDR1 is SGHTA and CDR2 is FQGNSA in the germline V gene. This CDR3 has 15 amino acids. V shed 5 bases, J shed 2 bases, and the junction held 4 bases outside the gene matches. This chain's CDR3 is CASSLTGGGNQPQHF. The CDR3 coding sequence is TGTGCCAGCAGCCTGACAGGGGGGGGCAATCAGCCCCAGCATTTT.

The chain has TRBV29-1 and TRBJ1-2, with 8 bases fitting TRBD1. J lost 7 bases, V lost 2 bases, and 9 bases had no gene match. CDR1 is SQVTM, CDR2 ANQGSEA, per germline. The CDR3 totals 14 residues. The CDR3 coding sequence is TGCAGCGTTGAAATCGGGCAGGGGGCGGGTGGCTACACCTTC. Protein: CSVEIGQGAGGYTF. The whole variable domain, filled in from reference TRBV29-1 and TRBJ1-2, reads SAVISQKPSRDICQRGTSLTIQCQVDSQVTMMFWYRQQPGQSLTLIATANQGSEATYESGFVIDKFPISRPNLTFSTLTVSNMSPEDSSIYLCSVEIGQGAGGYTFGSGTRLTVV.

This clone was observed once. V is TRBV5-1 and J is TRBJ2-5, with D perhaps TRBD2 (5 bases). Per the germline V gene, CDR1 is SGHRS and CDR2 is YFSETQ. Trimming left V 2 bases short and J 1 base short, with 6 bases between. This CDR3 has 13 amino acids. CDR3 coding DNA: TGCGCCAGCAGCTTAGCGGCCCAAGAGACCCAGTACTTC. Its translation: CASSLAAQETQYF.

The chain joins TRBV2 to TRBJ1-6; TRBD1 agrees at 8 bases. The V segment lost 6 bases and the J segment 7 bases; nucleotides outside the gene matches: 8. Germline V gives CDR1 SNHLY, CDR2 FYNNEI. This CDR3 has 15 amino acids. In DNA form, the CDR3 reads TGTGCCAGCAGCCTGGACAGGGCCGGAAATTCACCCCTCCACTTT. It specifies CASSLDRAGNSPLHF.

This clone has just a few counts. This sequence joins TRBV5-1 and TRBJ2-5; 13 nucleotides align to TRBD2. Unmatched junction bases numbered 6, after V lost 5 bases and J lost 5 bases. This CDR3 comprises 15 residues. Germline V CDR1 and CDR2: SGHRS, YFSETQ. Written as DNA, the CDR3 is TGCGCCAGCAGTCGACTAGCGGGGGGCAAGGAGACCCAGTACTTC. Translating gives CASSRLAGGKETQYF.

The chain carries TRBV10-3 and TRBJ2-5, with a possible D match to TRBD1 (6 bases). CDR1 ENHRY and CDR2 SYGVKD come from the germline V gene. The CDR3 contains 13 residues. Trimming stripped 4 bases from V and 3 bases from J, with 9 bases between. CDR3: CAISVRQEETQYF. The CDR3 DNA sequence: TGTGCCATCAGTGTAAGACAGGAAGAGACCCAGTACTTC.

The V gene is TRBV7-3, the J gene TRBJ2-1; 14 bases are shared with TRBD2. The trim removed 3 bases at V and 9 bases at J, leaving 10 bases unmatched. Germline V gene data show CDR1 as SGHTA and CDR2 as FQGTGA. This CDR3 is 17 amino acids long. CDR3 nucleotides: TGTGCCAGCAGCTTGCACCAGACTAGCGGGAGGGCCGCTGAGCAGTTCTTC. Protein product: CASSLHQTSGRAAEQFF.

The chain is built from TRBV5-6 and TRBJ2-2, with a weak D call TRBD1 (6 bases). The CDR3 totals 16 residues. Trimming cost V 6 bases and J 4 bases, with 19 bases left between them. Germline V gene data show CDR1 as SGHDT and CDR2 as YYEEEE. The CDR3 DNA is TGTGCCAGCACCCGCCCTCGGGACACCTCCACCGGGGAGCTGTTTTTT. Encoded protein: CASTRPRDTSTGELFF.

The chain uses TRBV5-4 and TRBJ1-1; no clear D gene. This CDR3 is built from 12 residues. Germline V CDR1 and CDR2: SGHNT, YYREEE (reference sequence). Trimming took off 3 bases at V and 3 bases at J, with 6 bases between the two ends. The CDR3 loop is CASSYIDTEAFF. For the CDR3, the DNA is TGTGCCAGCAGCTATATAGACACTGAAGCTTTCTTT.

This chain joins TRBV14 and TRBJ2-4; D remains unclear. V lost 5 bases and J 1 base, leaving 6 bases between the germline ends. There are 13 residues in the CDR3. The germline CDR1 and CDR2 sequences are SGHDN and FVKESK. The CDR3 reads CASSFGAKNIQYF. The DNA for the CDR3 is TGTGCCAGCAGCTTCGGGGCCAAAAACATTCAGTACTTC.

This CDR3 reads CASSLVPTDTQYF. The DNA for the CDR3 is TGTGCCAGCAGTTTAGTCCCCACAGATACGCAGTATTTT. The chain recombines TRBV12-3 or TRBV12-4 with TRBJ2-3; D not resolved. V was pared by 1 base and J by 2 bases, with 4 bases between. This CDR3 is built from 13 residues.